This T cell receptor (beta chain) was sequenced in a study of technical replicates of blood from a handful of donors. This CDR3 comprises 15 residues. Germline-derived CDR1 and CDR2 are SGHDN and FVKESK. V gave up 3 bases and J gave up 2 bases; unmatched junction bases: 6. Sequencing was performed with immunoSEQ multiplex PCR; in TCRdb, only in-frame clones are kept and a portion is missing. Of tens of thousands of clones listed, roughly 92% were seen once; the top ten hold roughly 0.39%. The J gene is TRBJ2-7, the V gene TRBV14; 8 bases match TRBD2. This receptor was identified in a human donor in good health. Sequencing was performed on T cells isolated from PBMCs. CDR3 residues: CASSQASGSTYEQYF. CDR3 DNA: TGTGCCAGCAGCCAGGCTAGCGGGTCTACCTACGAGCAGTACTTC.